This TCR beta chain was found in a study of technical replicates of blood from a few donors. The method was immunoSEQ multiplex PCR; TCRdb's version includes in-frame clones alone and lacks a portion of them. The sample lists around 58,000 clones, approximately 87% seen once, with 4.5% to 6.5% in the top ten. Trimming removed 0 bases from V and 9 bases from J; junction bases left unmatched: 5. CDR3 length equals 14 residues. The germline V gene has CDR1 SGHNT and CDR2 YYREEE (reference sequence). This clonotype was sampled from a human donor in good health. Some clones in this sample may be carry-over from other donors' samples. This chain connects TRBV5-4 to TRBJ2-4, with TRBD1 matching over 8 bases. The sample was PBMCs. The DNA for the CDR3 is TGTGCCAGCAGCTTGGCCGATGGGACAGGCATTCAGTACTTC. Its protein product is CASSLADGTGIQYF.